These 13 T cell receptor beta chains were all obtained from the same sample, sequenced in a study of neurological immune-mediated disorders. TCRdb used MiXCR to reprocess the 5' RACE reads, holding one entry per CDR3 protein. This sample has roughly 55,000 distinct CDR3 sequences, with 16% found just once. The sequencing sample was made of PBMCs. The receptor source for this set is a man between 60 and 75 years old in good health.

The CDR3 region has the DNA TGTGCCAGCAGCCAAGGAGCGTATAGAGGGACCCAAGAGACCCAGTACTTC. Protein product: CASSQGAYRGTQETQYF. The V call is TRBV14, the J call TRBJ2-5; D tentatively fits TRBD1 or TRBD2 (5 bases each). V was pared by 1 base and J by 1 base, with 16 bases between. This CDR3 contains 17 residues. CDR1 and CDR2 from the germline V gene are SGHDN and FVKESK.

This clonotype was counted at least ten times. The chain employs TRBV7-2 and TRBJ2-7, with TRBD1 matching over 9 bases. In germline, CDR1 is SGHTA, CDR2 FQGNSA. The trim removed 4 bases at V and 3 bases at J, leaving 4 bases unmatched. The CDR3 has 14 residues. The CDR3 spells CASSSDRGNYEQYF. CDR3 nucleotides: TGTGCCAGCAGCTCCGACAGGGGGAACTACGAGCAGTACTTC.

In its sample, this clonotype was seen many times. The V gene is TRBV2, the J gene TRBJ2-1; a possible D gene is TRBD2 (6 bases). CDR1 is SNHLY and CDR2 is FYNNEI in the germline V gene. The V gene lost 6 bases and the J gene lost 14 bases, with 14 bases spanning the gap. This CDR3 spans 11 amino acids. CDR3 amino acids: CASRTREFEFF. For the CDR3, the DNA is TGTGCCAGCAGGACGCGGGAATTCGAGTTCTTC.

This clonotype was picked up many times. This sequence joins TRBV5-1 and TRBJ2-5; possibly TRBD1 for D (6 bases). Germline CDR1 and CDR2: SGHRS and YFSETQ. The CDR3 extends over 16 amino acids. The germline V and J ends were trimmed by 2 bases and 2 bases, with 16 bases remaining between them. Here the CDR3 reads CASSFATGAYQETQYF. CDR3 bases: TGCGCCAGCAGCTTTGCGACAGGTGCCTATCAAGAGACCCAGTACTTC.

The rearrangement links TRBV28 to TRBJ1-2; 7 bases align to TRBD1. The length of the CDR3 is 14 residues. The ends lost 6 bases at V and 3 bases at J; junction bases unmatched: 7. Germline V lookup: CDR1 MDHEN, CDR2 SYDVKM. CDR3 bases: TGTGCCAGCAGGGGAGGGGGCTCCTACTATGGCTACACCTTC. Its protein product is CASRGGGSYYGYTF.

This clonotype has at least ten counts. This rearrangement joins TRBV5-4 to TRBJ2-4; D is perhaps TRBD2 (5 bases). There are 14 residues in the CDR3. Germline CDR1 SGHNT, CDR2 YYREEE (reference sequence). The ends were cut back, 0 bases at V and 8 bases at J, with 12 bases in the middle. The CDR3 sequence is CASSLGQAGDIQYF. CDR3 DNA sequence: TGTGCCAGCAGCTTGGGGCAGGCCGGGGACATTCAGTACTTC. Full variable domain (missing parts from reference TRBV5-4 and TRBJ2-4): ETGVTQSPTHLIKTRGQQVTLRCSSQSGHNTVSWYQQALGQGPQFIFQYYREEENGRGNFPPRFSGLQFPNYSSELNVNALELDDSALYLCASSLGQAGDIQYFGAGTRLSVL.

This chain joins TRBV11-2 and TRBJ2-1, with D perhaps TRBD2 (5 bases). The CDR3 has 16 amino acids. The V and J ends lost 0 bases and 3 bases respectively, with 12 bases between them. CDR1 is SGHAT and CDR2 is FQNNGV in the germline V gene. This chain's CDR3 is CASSLDGGLFYNEQFF. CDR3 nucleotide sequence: TGTGCCAGCAGCTTAGATGGCGGGTTATTCTACAATGAGCAGTTCTTC.

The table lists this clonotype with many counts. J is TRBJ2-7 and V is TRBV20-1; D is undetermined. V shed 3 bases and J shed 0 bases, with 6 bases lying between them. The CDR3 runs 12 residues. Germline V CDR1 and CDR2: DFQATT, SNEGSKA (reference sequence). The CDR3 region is CSARRYSYEQYF. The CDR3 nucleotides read TGCAGTGCTAGGAGATACTCCTACGAGCAGTACTTC.

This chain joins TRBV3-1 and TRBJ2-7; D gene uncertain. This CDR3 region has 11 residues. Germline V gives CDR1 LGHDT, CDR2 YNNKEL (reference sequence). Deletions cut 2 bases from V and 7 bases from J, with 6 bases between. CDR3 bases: TGTGCCAGCAGCCAAAGGCGTGAGCAGTACTTC. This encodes CASSQRREQYF.

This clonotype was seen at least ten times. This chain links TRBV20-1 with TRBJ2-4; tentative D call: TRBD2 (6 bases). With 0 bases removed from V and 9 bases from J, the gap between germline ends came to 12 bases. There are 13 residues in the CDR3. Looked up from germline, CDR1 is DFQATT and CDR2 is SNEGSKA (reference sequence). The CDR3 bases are TGCAGTGCTAGAGAACGGAGGGGAGGCATTCAGTACTTC. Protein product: CSARERRGGIQYF.

The CDR3: CNTSRDRYGEEQFF. CDR3 DNA: TGTAACACCAGCAGAGATAGGTACGGGGAGGAGCAGTTCTTC. V is TRBV15 and J is TRBJ2-1; TRBD2 is a possible D gene (5 bases). Germline lookup yields CDR1 LNHNV and CDR2 YYDKDF (reference sequence). This CDR3 has 14 residues.

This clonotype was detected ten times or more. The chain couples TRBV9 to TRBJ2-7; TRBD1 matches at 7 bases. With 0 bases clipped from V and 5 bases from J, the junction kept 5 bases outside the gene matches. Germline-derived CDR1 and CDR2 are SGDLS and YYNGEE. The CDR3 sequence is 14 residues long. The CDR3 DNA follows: TGTGCCAGCAGCGTAGCGCGACAGGGCCACGAGCAGTACTTC. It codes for CASSVARQGHEQYF.

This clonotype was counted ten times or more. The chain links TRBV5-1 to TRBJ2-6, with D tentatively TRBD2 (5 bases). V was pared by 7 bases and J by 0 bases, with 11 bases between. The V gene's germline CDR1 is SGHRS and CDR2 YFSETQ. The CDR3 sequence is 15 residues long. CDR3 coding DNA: TGCGCCAGCGAAGGTAGCGTCTCTGGGGCCAACGTCCTGACTTTC. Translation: CASEGSVSGANVLTF.